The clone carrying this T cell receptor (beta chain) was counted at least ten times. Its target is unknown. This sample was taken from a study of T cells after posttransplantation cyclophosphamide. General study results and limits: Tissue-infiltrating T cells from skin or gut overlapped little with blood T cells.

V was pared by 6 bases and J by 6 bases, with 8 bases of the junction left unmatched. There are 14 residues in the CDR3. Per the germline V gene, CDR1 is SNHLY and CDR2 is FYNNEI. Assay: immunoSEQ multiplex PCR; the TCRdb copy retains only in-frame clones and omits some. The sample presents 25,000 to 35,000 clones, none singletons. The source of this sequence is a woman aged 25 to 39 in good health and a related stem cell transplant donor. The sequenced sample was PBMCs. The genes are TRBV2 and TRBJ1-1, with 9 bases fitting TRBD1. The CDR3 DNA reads TGTGCCAGCAGGCACGCGACAGGGGGAGCTGAAGCTTTCTTT. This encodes CASRHATGGAEAFF.